What follows are 24 T cell receptor beta chains derived from one specimen sequenced in a study of blood T cell repertoires in COVID-19 (dated by TCRdb to 2020 to 2021). Library preparation employed the immunoSEQ multiplex PCR assay. The immuneACCESS repertoire file appears here via TCRdb, limited to in-frame rearrangements. These files lack a portion of the clones; in checked studies, under half of the deficit traces to unresolved V genes, and the cause of the others is not known. The sample table shows some 80,000 clones, and 75% to 90% are seen once. The top ten hold roughly a sixth of the sample. Input material: peripheral blood. The source is a human donor in a cohort sampled during active COVID-19.

The rearrangement links TRBV10-3 to TRBJ2-1, with 9 bases lining up with TRBD2. This CDR3 has 12 amino acids. Germline trimming cut 0 bases from V and 15 bases from J; bases unmatched to any gene: 3. Germline CDR1 and CDR2: ENHRY and SYGVKD. CDR3 nucleotide sequence: TGTGCCATCAGTGAGTCTGGGACTAGCCTGTTCTTC. It translates to CAISESGTSLFF.

This rearrangement joins TRBV7-9 to TRBJ2-1, with a tentative D call TRBD1 (5 bases). The germline V gene encodes CDR1 SEHNR and CDR2 FQNEAQ (reference sequence). The V end was cut by 4 bases, the J end by 1 base, with 14 bases between. This CDR3 spans 16 amino acids. CDR3 sequence: CASSSLLGASYNEQFF. The CDR3 bases are TGTGCCAGCAGCTCCTTATTAGGGGCGTCCTACAATGAGCAGTTCTTC.

The CDR3 coding sequence is TGTGCCAGCAGACAGGGGCTAGGTACGCAGTATTTT. Residues: CASRQGLGTQYF. V is TRBV28 and J is TRBJ2-3; 7 bases match TRBD1. The J segment lost 8 bases and the V segment lost 6 bases, leaving 5 bases of the junction unmatched. This CDR3 is built from 12 residues. Per the germline V gene, CDR1 is MDHEN and CDR2 is SYDVKM.

This clone was detected only once. The chain links TRBV5-4 to TRBJ2-4, with D maybe TRBD1 (5 bases). Per the germline V gene, CDR1 is SGHNT and CDR2 is YYREEE (reference sequence). CDR3 length equals 15 residues. Trimming removed 4 bases at V and 3 bases at J, with 14 bases between. The CDR3 nucleotides are TGTGCCAGCAGCCCAATAGACAGCGACAAAAACATTCAGTACTTC. Its protein is CASSPIDSDKNIQYF.

The V and J genes are TRBV19 and TRBJ2-7; possibly TRBD1 for D (5 bases). Germline V gene data show CDR1 as LNHDA and CDR2 as SQIVND (reference sequence). The CDR3 is 13 amino acids. V lost 6 bases and J 3 bases, leaving 12 bases between the germline ends. CDR3 residues: CASSQPDNYEQYF. DNA of the CDR3: TGTGCCAGTAGCCAGCCGGACAACTACGAGCAGTACTTC.

This clone was seen a handful of times. This chain joins TRBV7-9 and TRBJ2-2; TRBD1 agrees at 10 bases. The length of the CDR3 is 19 residues. The V and J ends lost 4 bases and 7 bases, in that order; junction bases with no gene match: 18. CDR1 is SEHNR, CDR2 FQNEAQ, per germline (reference sequence). CDR3 loop: CASSSQRPGQGWENGELFF. The CDR3 DNA is TGTGCCAGCAGCTCACAACGACCGGGACAGGGGTGGGAGAACGGGGAGCTGTTTTTT.

This chain connects TRBV7-9 to TRBJ2-1; TRBD2 might be the D (6 bases). This CDR3 spans 17 amino acids. Germline CDR1 and CDR2: SEHNR and FQNEAQ (reference sequence). With 3 bases removed from V and 1 base from J, the gap between germline ends came to 16 bases. CDR3: CASSFSVGSGSYNEQFF. The CDR3 bases are TGTGCCAGCAGCTTTTCGGTCGGTAGCGGTTCCTACAATGAGCAGTTCTTC.

The chain joins TRBV19 to TRBJ1-2, with 7 positions matching TRBD1. CDR3 size: 15 residues. Germline CDR1 is LNHDA and CDR2 is SQIVND (reference sequence). The J segment lost 3 bases and the V segment lost 5 bases, leaving 9 bases of the junction unmatched. The DNA for the CDR3 is TGTGCCAGTAGTCTTACCACGGGACAGTACTATGGCTACACCTTC. Translated, it gives CASSLTTGQYYGYTF.

This clone appeared once. This chain connects TRBV7-9 to TRBJ2-6, with 7 bases matching TRBD1. V lost 5 bases and J lost 0; bases outside the gene matches: 13. Germline V lookup: CDR1 SEHNR, CDR2 FQNEAQ (reference sequence). CDR3 length: 19 amino acids. DNA for the CDR3: TGTGCCAGCAGCCCGTTAACAGGGGCTACTCTCTCTGGGGCCAACGTCCTGACTTTC. This codes for CASSPLTGATLSGANVLTF.

This clone has only a few counts. In nucleotides, the CDR3 is TGTGCCAGCAGCCGTTCCTATGGACAGGGTGAGACCCAGTACTTC. Translated, it gives CASSRSYGQGETQYF. This sequence joins TRBV4-2 and TRBJ2-5; the match to TRBD1 covers 8 bases. Per the germline V gene, CDR1 is LGHNA and CDR2 is YNFKEQ. The ends lost 4 bases at V and 5 bases at J; junction bases unmatched: 9. The CDR3 runs to 15 residues.

The CDR3 nucleotides are TGTGCCAGCAGCTTCACAGGGGGGAATCAGCCCCAGCATTTT. As protein: CASSFTGGNQPQHF. V gene TRBV5-8 combines with J gene TRBJ1-5, with 8 bases matching TRBD1. Germline lookup yields CDR1 SGHTS and CDR2 YDEGEE. The CDR3 sequence is 14 residues long. V shed 2 bases, J shed 4 bases, and the junction held 2 bases outside the gene matches.

The chain combines TRBV7-3 with TRBJ2-7; maybe TRBD2 (5 bases). CDR1 is SGHTA, CDR2 FQGTGA, per germline. CDR3 length equals 14 residues. Trimming left V 5 bases short and J 4 bases short, with 15 bases between. The CDR3, as DNA: TGTGCCAGCAGCCTCGGACTGATTGTTTACGAGCAGTACTTC. Its protein is CASSLGLIVYEQYF. Full variable domain (missing parts from reference TRBV7-3 and TRBJ2-7): GAGVSQTPSNKVTEKGKYVELRCDPISGHTALYWYRQSLGQGPEFLIYFQGTGAADDSGLPNDRFFAVRPEGSVSTLKIQRTERGDSAVYLCASSLGLIVYEQYFGPGTRLTVT.

The chain carries TRBV10-3 and TRBJ1-3; D ambiguous. The CDR3 totals 15 residues. Trimming shortened V by 9 bases and J by 1 base, and 16 bases separated the two germline ends. Looked up from germline, CDR1 is ENHRY and CDR2 is SYGVKD. CDR3 DNA: TGTGCCATTAGCCAAGGCAGCCGGTCTGGAAACACCATATATTTT. Translating gives CAISQGSRSGNTIYF.

The gene calls are TRBV4-1 and TRBJ1-1; 7 positions match TRBD1. The V and J ends lost 3 bases and 4 bases, in that order; junction bases with no gene match: 11. Germline V CDR1 and CDR2: MGHRA, YSYEKL. The CDR3 sequence is 16 residues long. This CDR3 is CASSHPRTGRFTEAFF. The DNA of the CDR3 is TGCGCCAGCAGCCACCCTCGGACAGGTCGGTTCACTGAAGCTTTCTTT.

This rearrangement joins TRBV3-1 (or the pseudogene TRBV3-2) to TRBJ1-2; D possibly corresponds to TRBD1 (6 bases). The CDR3 consists of 16 residues. Trimming took off 5 bases at V and 0 bases at J, with 16 bases between the two ends. The germline gives CDR1 LGHDT, CDR2 YNNKEL (reference sequence). The CDR3 sequence: CASSAHDRKANYGYTF. The CDR3 coding sequence is TGTGCCAGCAGCGCCCATGACAGGAAGGCTAACTATGGCTACACCTTC.

The chain has TRBV29-1 and TRBJ2-3, with TRBD2 matching 15 bases. CDR3 length: 19 residues. With 3 bases clipped from V and 0 bases from J, the junction kept 10 bases outside the gene matches. The germline V gene has CDR1 SQVTM and CDR2 ANQGSEA. The CDR3 bases are TGCAGCGTTGAGGGGACTAGCGGGGGGAATTCACTAAGCACAGATACGCAGTATTTT. It specifies CSVEGTSGGNSLSTDTQYF.

The chain uses TRBV28 and TRBJ2-5, with a tentative D call TRBD2 (6 bases). Germline CDR1 and CDR2: MDHEN and SYDVKM. This CDR3 is 15 amino acids long. The V end lost 2 bases, the J end lost 5 bases, and 15 bases lay between the germline ends. The CDR3 nucleotides read TGTGCCAGCAGTTTAGGAGGGGCGGAAAAGGAGACCCAGTACTTC. It codes for CASSLGGAEKETQYF.

The chain is built from TRBV19 and TRBJ1-2; tentatively, D is TRBD1 (6 bases). CDR3 size: 15 residues. The ends were cut back, 6 bases at V and 4 bases at J, with 18 bases in the middle. In germline, CDR1 is LNHDA, CDR2 SQIVND (reference sequence). The CDR3, as DNA: TGTGCCAGTAGGGATTTCACAGGGATGGGCTATGGCTACACCTTC. Its protein product is CASRDFTGMGYGYTF.

The chain has TRBV7-2 and TRBJ2-3; 9 bases line up with TRBD2. The CDR3 runs to 16 residues. Germline trimming cut 1 base from V and 6 bases from J; bases unmatched to any gene: 8. From germline, CDR1 is SGHTA and CDR2 FQGNSA. CDR3: CASSLGGAGGFDTQYF. The CDR3 DNA reads TGTGCCAGCAGCTTAGGGGGCGCGGGAGGGTTTGATACGCAGTATTTT.

The chain uses TRBV7-2 and TRBJ2-5, with TRBD2 matching over 8 bases. This CDR3 is 14 amino acids long. After removal of 2 bases from V and 3 bases from J, the junction contained 2 bases not matched to a gene. Per germline, CDR1 SGHTA and CDR2 FQGNSA. DNA of the CDR3: TGTGCCAGCAGCTTATTCGGGGGGGAAGAGACCCAGTACTTC. Its protein is CASSLFGGEETQYF. Based on the CDR3 plus reference TRBV7-2 and TRBJ2-5, the full variable domain is GAGVSQSPSNKVTEKGKDVELRCDPISGHTALYWYRQSLGQGLEFLIYFQGNSAPDKSGLPSDRFSAERTGGSVSTLTIQRTQQEDSAVYLCASSLFGGEETQYFGPGTRLLVL.

The chain links TRBV4-1 to TRBJ2-2, with D possibly being TRBD1 (5 bases). The length of the CDR3 is 16 residues. The germline V gene encodes CDR1 MGHRA and CDR2 YSYEKL. V lost 2 bases and J lost 4, with 14 bases in between. CDR3 sequence reads: CASSQNMIRVTGELFF. CDR3 nucleotides: TGCGCCAGCAGCCAAAATATGATCAGGGTCACCGGGGAGCTGTTTTTT.

The gene calls are TRBV4-1 and TRBJ2-7, with 12 bases aligning to TRBD2. The CDR3 extends over 16 amino acids. In germline, CDR1 is MGHRA, CDR2 YSYEKL. The ends lost 4 bases at V and 3 bases at J; junction bases unmatched: 7. This CDR3 is CASSRRTSGTNYEQYF. CDR3 DNA: TGCGCCAGCAGCCGTAGGACTAGCGGGACTAACTACGAGCAGTACTTC.

The chain carries TRBV19 and TRBJ2-7; the match to TRBD1 covers 8 bases. V lost 6 bases and J lost 5; bases outside the gene matches: 9. Per the germline V gene, CDR1 is LNHDA and CDR2 is SQIVND (reference sequence). There are 14 residues in the CDR3. The DNA of the CDR3 is TGTGCCAGTAGAACCGACAGGGGAACCCACGAGCAGTACTTC. Protein sequence: CASRTDRGTHEQYF. The full variable domain, rest sourced from reference TRBV19 and TRBJ2-7, is DGGITQSPKYLFRKEGQNVTLSCEQNLNHDAMYWYRQDPGQGLRLIYYSQIVNDFQKGDIAEGYSVSREKKESFPLTVTSAQKNPTAFYLCASRTDRGTHEQYFGPGTRLTVT.

The V gene is TRBV7-9, the J gene TRBJ2-1, with TRBD2 as a possible D gene (6 bases). CDR3 length: 15 amino acids. Germline lookup yields CDR1 SEHNR and CDR2 FQNEAQ (reference sequence). Trimming took 3 bases from V and 5 from J, leaving 14 bases between them. CDR3 sequence: CASSFEGDWNNEQFF. The CDR3 bases are TGTGCCAGCAGCTTCGAAGGGGACTGGAACAATGAGCAGTTCTTC.